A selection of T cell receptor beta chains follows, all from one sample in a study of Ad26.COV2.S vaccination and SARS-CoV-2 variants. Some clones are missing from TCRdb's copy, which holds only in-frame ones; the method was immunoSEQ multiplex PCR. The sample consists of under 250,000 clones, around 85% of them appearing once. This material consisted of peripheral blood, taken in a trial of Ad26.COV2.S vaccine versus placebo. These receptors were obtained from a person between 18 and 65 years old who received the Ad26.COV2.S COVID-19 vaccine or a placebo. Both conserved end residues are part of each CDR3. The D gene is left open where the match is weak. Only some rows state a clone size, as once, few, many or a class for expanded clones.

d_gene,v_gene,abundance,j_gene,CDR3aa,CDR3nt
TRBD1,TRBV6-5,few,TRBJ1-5,CASRATGGRQPQHF,TGTGCCAGCAGGGCCACAGGGGGCCGTCAGCCCCAGCATTTT
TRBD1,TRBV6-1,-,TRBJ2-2,CASSDFRQGAGGELFF,TGTGCCAGCAGTGATTTCAGACAGGGGGCTGGCGGGGAGCTGTTTTTT
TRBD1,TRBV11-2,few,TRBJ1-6,CASSLVGQDNSPLHF,TGTGCCAGCAGCTTAGTGGGACAGGATAATTCACCCCTCCACTTT
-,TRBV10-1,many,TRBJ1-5,CASSQLPRGGQPQHF,TGCGCCAGCAGCCAATTGCCACGGGGAGGCCAGCCCCAGCATTTT
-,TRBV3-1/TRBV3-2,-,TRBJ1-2,CASSQDNYGYTF,TGTGCCAGCAGCCAAGACAACTATGGCTACACCTTC
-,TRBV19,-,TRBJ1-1,CASSLTGTPRTEAFF,TGTGCCAGTAGTTTAACCGGGACACCGCGAACTGAAGCTTTCTTT
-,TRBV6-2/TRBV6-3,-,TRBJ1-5,CASSTGPTGIHSNQPQHF,TGTGCCAGCAGCACCGGGCCTACAGGAATCCATAGCAATCAGCCCCAGCATTTT
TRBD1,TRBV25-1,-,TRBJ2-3,CASAGWDSRGIHTDTQYF,TGTGCCAGTGCCGGTTGGGACAGCCGAGGAATCCACACAGATACGCAGTATTTT
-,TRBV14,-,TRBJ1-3,CASSQVSLQSSGNTIYF,TGTGCCAGCAGCCAAGTGAGTTTACAGTCCTCTGGAAACACCATATATTTT
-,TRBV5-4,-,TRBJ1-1,CASSLAGGMSTEAFF,TGTGCCAGCAGCTTGGCGGGGGGAATGTCCACTGAAGCTTTCTTT
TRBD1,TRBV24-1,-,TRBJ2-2,CATSDLGTAGTGELFF,TGTGCCACCAGTGATTTGGGGACAGCAGGGACCGGGGAGCTGTTTTTT
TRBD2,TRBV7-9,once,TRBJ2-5,CASSTLAGVETQYF,TGTGCCAGCAGCACACTAGCGGGGGTGGAGACCCAGTACTTC
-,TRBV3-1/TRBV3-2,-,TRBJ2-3,CASSQEGRVSTDTQYF,TGTGCCAGCAGCCAAGAAGGGCGGGTCAGCACAGATACGCAGTATTTT
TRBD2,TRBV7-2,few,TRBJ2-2,CASSPLSGAYTGELFF,TGTGCCAGCAGCCCCCTCAGCGGGGCTTACACCGGGGAGCTGTTTTTT
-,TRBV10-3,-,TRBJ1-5,CAISDLGYGLNSNQPQHF,TGTGCCATCAGTGATCTGGGGTACGGGCTCAATAGCAATCAGCCCCAGCATTTT
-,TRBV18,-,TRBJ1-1,CASSPSQGGWGNTEAFF,TGTGCCAGCTCACCCAGTCAGGGAGGCTGGGGGAACACTGAAGCTTTCTTT
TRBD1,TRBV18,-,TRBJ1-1,CASSPQGGKNTEAFF,TGTGCCAGCTCACCTCAGGGGGGGAAGAACACTGAAGCTTTCTTT
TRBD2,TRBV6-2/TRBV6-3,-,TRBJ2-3,CASSYGGGTTDTQYF,TGTGCCAGCAGTTACGGCGGGGGGACCACAGATACGCAGTATTTT
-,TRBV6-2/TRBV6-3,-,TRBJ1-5,CASSPRGYSNQPQHF,TGTGCCAGCAGCCCGAGGGGTTATAGCAATCAGCCCCAGCATTTT
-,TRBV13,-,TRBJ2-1,CASSPQEGQGMHEQFF,TGTGCCAGCAGCCCCCAAGAGGGCCAGGGGATGCATGAGCAGTTCTTC
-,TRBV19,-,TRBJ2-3,CASGRVFTDTQYF,TGTGCCAGTGGTAGGGTCTTCACAGATACGCAGTATTTT
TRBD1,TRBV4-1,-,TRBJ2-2,CASSQDLGQVRTGELFF,TGCGCCAGCAGCCAAGATCTAGGACAGGTGCGGACCGGGGAGCTGTTTTTT
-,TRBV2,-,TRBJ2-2,CASGQGNTGELFF,TGTGCCAGCGGGCAGGGGAACACCGGGGAGCTGTTTTTT
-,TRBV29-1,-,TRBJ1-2,CSVRTDYYGYTF,TGCAGCGTGCGGACAGACTACTATGGCTACACCTTC
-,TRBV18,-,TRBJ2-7,CASSFSYEQYF,TGTGCCAGCTCCTTCTCCTACGAGCAGTACTTC
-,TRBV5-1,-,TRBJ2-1,CASSLAARGSSYNEQFF,TGCGCCAGCAGCCTCGCTGCCAGGGGAAGCTCCTACAATGAGCAGTTCTTC
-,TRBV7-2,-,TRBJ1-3,CASSSGMIGNTIYF,TGTGCCAGCAGCTCAGGGATGATCGGAAACACCATATATTTT
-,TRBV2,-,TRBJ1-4,CASSLREKLFF,TGTGCCAGCTCACTGCGGGAAAAACTGTTTTTT
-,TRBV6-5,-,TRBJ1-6,CASSREVNSPLHF,TGTGCCAGCAGCCGGGAGGTGAATTCACCCCTCCACTTT
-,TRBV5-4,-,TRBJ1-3,CASSRGQPSGNTIYF,TGTGCCAGCAGCCGGGGCCAACCCTCTGGAAACACCATATATTTT
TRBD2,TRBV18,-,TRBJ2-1,CASSLAGSHNEQFF,TGTGCCAGCTCATTAGCGGGATCTCACAATGAGCAGTTCTTC
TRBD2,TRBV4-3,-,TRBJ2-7,CASSQATSGGHLSYEQYF,TGCGCCAGCAGCCAAGCAACTAGCGGGGGACATCTTTCCTACGAGCAGTACTTC
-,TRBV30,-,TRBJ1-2,CAWSVSDYGYTF,TGTGCCTGGAGTGTAAGTGACTATGGCTACACCTTC
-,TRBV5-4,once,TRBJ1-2,CASSSGLTANYGYTF,TGTGCCAGCAGCTCGGGACTCACAGCTAACTATGGCTACACCTTC
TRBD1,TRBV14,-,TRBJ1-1,CASSRGDRRLLWGNTEAFF,TGTGCCAGCAGCCGCGGGGACAGGCGGCTGCTCTGGGGGAACACTGAAGCTTTCTTT
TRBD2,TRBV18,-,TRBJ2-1,CASSPPGLVGGNEQFF,TGTGCCAGCTCACCACCGGGACTAGTAGGAGGCAATGAGCAGTTCTTC
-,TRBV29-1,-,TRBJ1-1,CSVSGRMNTEAFF,TGCAGCGTTAGTGGCAGAATGAACACTGAAGCTTTCTTT
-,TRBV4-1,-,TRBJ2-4,CASSQEIGGTKSIQYF,TGCGCCAGCAGCCAAGAAATCGGAGGGACCAAAAGTATTCAGTACTTC
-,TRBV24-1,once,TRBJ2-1,CATSDPTSVYNEQFF,TGTGCCACCAGTGATCCCACCTCCGTCTACAATGAGCAGTTCTTC
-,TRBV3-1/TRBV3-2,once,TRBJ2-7,CASSPRALGEQYF,TGTGCCAGCAGCCCCCGAGCCTTGGGGGAGCAGTACTTC
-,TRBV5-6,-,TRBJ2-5,CASSLYPGTQYF,TGTGCCAGCAGCTTGTATCCGGGGACCCAGTACTTC
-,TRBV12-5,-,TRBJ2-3,CASAEGRSTDTQYF,TGTGCTAGTGCCGAGGGGCGGAGCACAGATACGCAGTATTTT
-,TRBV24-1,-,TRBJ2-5,CATSDTQGGETQYF,TGTGCCACCAGTGACACGCAGGGTGGAGAGACCCAGTACTTC
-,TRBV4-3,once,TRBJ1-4,CASSQDWSWATTNEKLFF,TGCGCCAGCAGCCAAGATTGGAGTTGGGCCACAACTAATGAAAAACTGTTTTTT
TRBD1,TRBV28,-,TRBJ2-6,CASTSSGQGYSGANVLTF,TGTGCCAGCACTTCCTCCGGACAGGGTTACTCTGGGGCCAACGTCCTGACTTTC
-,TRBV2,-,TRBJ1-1,CASSERSGIVLRTEAFF,TGTGCCAGCAGTGAAAGGTCAGGGATCGTGCTTCGAACTGAAGCTTTCTTT
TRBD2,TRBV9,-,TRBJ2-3,CASSVGLAKEDTQYF,TGTGCCAGCAGCGTGGGACTAGCGAAAGAAGATACGCAGTATTTT
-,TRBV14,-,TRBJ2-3,CASSQITYARDTQYF,TGTGCCAGCAGCCAGATCACCTACGCGAGGGATACGCAGTATTTT
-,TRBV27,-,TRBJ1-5,CASSFQSSNQPQHF,TGTGCCAGCAGTTTCCAGAGTAGCAATCAGCCCCAGCATTTT
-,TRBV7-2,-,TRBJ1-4,CASSLAQGRNEKLFF,TGTGCCAGCAGCTTAGCTCAGGGAAGGAATGAAAAACTGTTTTTT
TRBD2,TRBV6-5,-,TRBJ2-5,CASRGTSGYPQYF,TGTGCCAGCAGGGGGACTAGCGGCTACCCCCAGTACTTC
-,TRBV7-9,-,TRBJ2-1,CASTPPGSSYNEQFF,TGTGCCAGCACCCCCCCAGGCAGCTCCTACAATGAGCAGTTCTTC
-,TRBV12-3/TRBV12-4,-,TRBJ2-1,CASTRGGNEQFF,TGTGCCAGCACCAGGGGGGGGAATGAGCAGTTCTTC
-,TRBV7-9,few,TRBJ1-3,CASSLVLGSHSGNTIYF,TGTGCCAGCAGCTTAGTACTTGGCTCACACTCTGGAAACACCATATATTTT
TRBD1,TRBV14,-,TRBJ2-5,CASSQTGLPKETQYF,TGTGCCAGCAGCCAGACAGGGTTGCCCAAAGAGACCCAGTACTTC
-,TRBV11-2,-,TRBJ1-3,CASSHRVYSGNTIYF,TGTGCCAGCAGCCACAGAGTGTACTCTGGAAACACCATATATTTT
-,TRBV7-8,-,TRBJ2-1,CASLPGLRVYNEQFF,TGTGCCAGCCTACCGGGCCTCCGAGTGTACAATGAGCAGTTCTTC
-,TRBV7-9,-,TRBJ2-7,CASSLVPYEQYF,TGTGCCAGCAGCTTAGTTCCCTACGAGCAGTACTTC
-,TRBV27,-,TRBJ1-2,CASSRGTGGYTF,TGTGCCTCCTCTCGGGGCACGGGTGGCTACACCTTC